This TCR beta chain is from a study of T cell responses to AZD1222 COVID-19 vaccine. Some clones are missing from TCRdb's copy, which holds only in-frame ones; the method was immunoSEQ multiplex PCR. The sample yields about 97,000 clones, approximately 89% seen once. Whole-study findings and limits: Among AZD1222 vaccinees, only six were seropositive at baseline.

In regard to this clone: Its specificity is unknown.

Trimming removed 7 bases from V and 7 bases from J; junction bases left unmatched: 11. From germline, CDR1 is SNHLY and CDR2 FYNNEI. CDR3 length: 16 residues. The chain joins TRBV2 to TRBJ1-6; the match to TRBD1 covers 9 bases. The sample consisted of peripheral blood, taken 28 days after the second AZD1222 dose. This receptor was identified in an adult who received the AZD1222 COVID-19 vaccine. CDR3 nucleotide sequence: TGTGCCAGCAACCTTCGAGGAGGGACAGGGAATTCACCCCTCCACTTT. It specifies CASNLRGGTGNSPLHF. The whole variable domain, remainder taken from reference TRBV2 and TRBJ1-6, is EPEVTQTPSHQVTQMGQEVILRCVPISNHLYFYWYRQILGQKVEFLVSFYNNEISEKSEIFDDQFSVERPDGSNFTLKIRSTKLEDSAMYFCASNLRGGTGNSPLHFGNGTRLTVT.